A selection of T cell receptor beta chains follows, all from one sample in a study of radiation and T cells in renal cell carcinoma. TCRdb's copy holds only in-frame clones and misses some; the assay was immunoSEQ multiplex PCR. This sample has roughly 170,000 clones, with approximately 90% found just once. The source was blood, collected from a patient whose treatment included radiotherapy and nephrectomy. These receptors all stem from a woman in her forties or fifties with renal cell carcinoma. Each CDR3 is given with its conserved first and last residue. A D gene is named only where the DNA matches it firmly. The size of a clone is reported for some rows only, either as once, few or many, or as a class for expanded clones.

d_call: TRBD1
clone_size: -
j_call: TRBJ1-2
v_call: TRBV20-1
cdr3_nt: TGCAGTGCAGGACAGGGGAGCGGCTACACCTTC
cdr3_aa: CSAGQGSGYTF

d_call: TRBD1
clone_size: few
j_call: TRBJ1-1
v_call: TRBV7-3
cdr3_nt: TGTGCCAGCAGCCTACAGGGGTCGGACACTGAAGCTTTCTTT
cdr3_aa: CASSLQGSDTEAFF

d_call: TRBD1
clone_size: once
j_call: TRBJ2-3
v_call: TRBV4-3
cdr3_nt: TGCGCCAGCAGCCGCTTCCGGGACAGGGGGTTATATACGCAGTATTTT
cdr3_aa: CASSRFRDRGLYTQYF

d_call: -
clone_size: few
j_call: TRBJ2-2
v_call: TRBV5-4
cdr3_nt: TGTGCCAGCAGCCGCCCGGTAGACAACACCGGGGAGCTGTTTTTT
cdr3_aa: CASSRPVDNTGELFF

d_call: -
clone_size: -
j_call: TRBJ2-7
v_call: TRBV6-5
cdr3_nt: TGTGCCAGCAGACCCCAGACAGGACCTTACGAGCAGTACTTC
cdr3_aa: CASRPQTGPYEQYF

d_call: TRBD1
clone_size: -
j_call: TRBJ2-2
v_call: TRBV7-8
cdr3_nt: TGTGCCAGCAGCTTAAGGGGGCTCGACACCGGGGAGCTGTTTTTT
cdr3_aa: CASSLRGLDTGELFF

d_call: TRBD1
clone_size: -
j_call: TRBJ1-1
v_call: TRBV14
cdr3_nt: TGTGCCAGCAGCCAGAACAGGGGGAGAACTGAAGCTTTCTTT
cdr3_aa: CASSQNRGRTEAFF

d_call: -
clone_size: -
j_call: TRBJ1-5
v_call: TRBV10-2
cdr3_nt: TGCGCCAGCAGTGACCGGGACTCCAATCAGCCCCAGCATTTT
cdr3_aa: CASSDRDSNQPQHF

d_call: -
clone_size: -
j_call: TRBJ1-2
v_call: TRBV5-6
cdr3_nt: TGTGCCAGCAGCTTCCCAGGACAGCTCTATGGCTACACCTTC
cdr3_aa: CASSFPGQLYGYTF

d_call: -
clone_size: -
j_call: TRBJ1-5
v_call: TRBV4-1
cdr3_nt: TGCGCCAGCAGCCAATTGTCAGCAGGGCGGGGGAGCAATCAGCCCCAGCATTTT
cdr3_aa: CASSQLSAGRGSNQPQHF

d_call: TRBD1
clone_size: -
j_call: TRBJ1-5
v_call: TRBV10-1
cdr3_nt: TGCGCCAGCGACGGGACAGGGGCTTTAAGCAATCAGCCCCAGCATTTT
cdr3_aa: CASDGTGALSNQPQHF

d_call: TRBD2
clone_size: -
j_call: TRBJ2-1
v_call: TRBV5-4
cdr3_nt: TGTGCCAGCAGCGCGCAGGTGCTAGCGGGGGGCGATGAGCAGTTCTTC
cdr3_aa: CASSAQVLAGGDEQFF

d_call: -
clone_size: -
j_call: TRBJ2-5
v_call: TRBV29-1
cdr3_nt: TGCAGCGTTGAAGTACTCCAGCAAGAGACCCAGTACTTC
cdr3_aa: CSVEVLQQETQYF

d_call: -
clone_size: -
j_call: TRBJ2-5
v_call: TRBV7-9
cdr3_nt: TGTGCCAGCACCCCTTTGGGGCCGCAAGAGACCCAGTACTTC
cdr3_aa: CASTPLGPQETQYF

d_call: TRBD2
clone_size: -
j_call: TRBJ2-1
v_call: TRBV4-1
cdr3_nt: TGCGCCAGCAGCCGGGAGACTAGCGGGGGGGCTCTGGGAGAGCAGTTCTTC
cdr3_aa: CASSRETSGGALGEQFF

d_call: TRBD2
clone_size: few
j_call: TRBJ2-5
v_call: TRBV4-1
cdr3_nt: TGCGCCAGCAGCCAAGCTTATGGGGCGGGGGGCTACCAAGAGACCCAGTACTTC
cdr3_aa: CASSQAYGAGGYQETQYF

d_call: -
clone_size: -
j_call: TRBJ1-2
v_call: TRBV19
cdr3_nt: TGTGCCACAACTCCGGGACACCTAAACTATGGCTACACCTTC
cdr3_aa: CATTPGHLNYGYTF

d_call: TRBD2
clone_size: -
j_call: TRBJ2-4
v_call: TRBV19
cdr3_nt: TGTGCCAGTACCGGACTAGCGGGGAACATTCAGTACTTC
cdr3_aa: CASTGLAGNIQYF

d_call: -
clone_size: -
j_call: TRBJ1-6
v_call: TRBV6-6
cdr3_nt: TGTGCCAGCACTTTCTTCCAGGGTTCCAATTCACCCCTCCACTTT
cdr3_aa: CASTFFQGSNSPLHF

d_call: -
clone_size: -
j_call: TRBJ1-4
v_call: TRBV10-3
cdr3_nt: TGTGCCATCAGGGGGGTAGAGGAAAAACTGTTTTTT
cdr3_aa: CAIRGVEEKLFF

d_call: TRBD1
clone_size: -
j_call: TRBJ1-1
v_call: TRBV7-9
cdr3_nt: TGTGCCAGCAGCTTAACCAGGGGGCGGAACACTGAAGCTTTCTTT
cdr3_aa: CASSLTRGRNTEAFF

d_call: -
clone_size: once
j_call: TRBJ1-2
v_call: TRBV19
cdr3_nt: TGTGCCAGTATTCCATCCGCGCCGCCCGGTTTCTACACCTTC
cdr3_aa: CASIPSAPPGFYTF

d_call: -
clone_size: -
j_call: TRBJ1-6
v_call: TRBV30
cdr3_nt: TGTGCCTGGAGCCTCGGTTCACCCCTCCACTTT
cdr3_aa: CAWSLGSPLHF

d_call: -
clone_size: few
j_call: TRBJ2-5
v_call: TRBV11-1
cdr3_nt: TGTGCCAGCAGCGGACAGAGGGAGACCCAGTACTTC
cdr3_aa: CASSGQRETQYF

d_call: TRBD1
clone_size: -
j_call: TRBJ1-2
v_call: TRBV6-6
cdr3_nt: TGTGCCAGCAGCCCAGACGGGACAGGGGCTGGCTACACCTTC
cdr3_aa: CASSPDGTGAGYTF

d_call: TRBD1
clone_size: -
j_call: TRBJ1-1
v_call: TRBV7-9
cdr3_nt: TGTGCCAGCAGCTTAGAGGCTTTGGGCAGGGGGCACACTGAAGCTTTCTTT
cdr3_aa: CASSLEALGRGHTEAFF

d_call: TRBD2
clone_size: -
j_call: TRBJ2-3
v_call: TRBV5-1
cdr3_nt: TGCGCCAGCAGCTACGGCGGGGGGTCCACAGATACGCAGTATTTT
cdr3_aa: CASSYGGGSTDTQYF

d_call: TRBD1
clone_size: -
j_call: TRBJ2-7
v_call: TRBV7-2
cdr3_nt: TGTGCCAGCAGCTTAGTATTCCAGACAGGGAGCTCCTACGAGCAGTACTTC
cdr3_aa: CASSLVFQTGSSYEQYF

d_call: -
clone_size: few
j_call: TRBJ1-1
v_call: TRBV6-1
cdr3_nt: TGTGCCAGCAGTGAATGGGACACTGAAGCTTTCTTT
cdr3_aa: CASSEWDTEAFF

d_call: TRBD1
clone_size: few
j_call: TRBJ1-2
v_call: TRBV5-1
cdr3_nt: TGCGCCAGCAGTCAGGAAGGGGGCAGGTATGGCTACACCTTC
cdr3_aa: CASSQEGGRYGYTF

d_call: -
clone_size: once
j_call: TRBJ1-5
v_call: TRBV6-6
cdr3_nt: TGTGCCAGCAGTGCCGATAGCAATCAGCCCCAGCATTTT
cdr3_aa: CASSADSNQPQHF

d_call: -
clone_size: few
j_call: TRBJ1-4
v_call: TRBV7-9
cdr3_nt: TGTGCCAGCAGCGGCTCCGGGACACTGCATGAAAAACTGTTTTTT
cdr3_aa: CASSGSGTLHEKLFF

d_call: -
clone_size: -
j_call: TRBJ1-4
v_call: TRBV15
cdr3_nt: TGTGCCACCACGGGGGGGGATAGTAATGAAAAACTGTTTTTT
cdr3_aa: CATTGGDSNEKLFF

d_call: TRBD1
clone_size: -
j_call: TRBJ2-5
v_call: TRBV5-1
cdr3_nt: TGCGCCAGCAGCCTTGGGGGGACAGGGAGAGGACAAGAGACCCAGTACTTC
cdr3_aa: CASSLGGTGRGQETQYF

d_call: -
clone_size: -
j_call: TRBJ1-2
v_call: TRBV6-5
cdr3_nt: TGTGCCAGCAGCCAGAACGATGGCTACACCTTC
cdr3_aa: CASSQNDGYTF

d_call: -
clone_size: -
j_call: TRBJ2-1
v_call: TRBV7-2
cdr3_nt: TGTGCCAGCAGCTTAGGATCCGGGACAAGAGGTGAGCAGTTCTTC
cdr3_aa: CASSLGSGTRGEQFF

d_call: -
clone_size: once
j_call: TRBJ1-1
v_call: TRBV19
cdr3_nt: TGTGCCAGTAGTATACGGGGCTCCACGGGTTTCTTT
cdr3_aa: CASSIRGSTGFF

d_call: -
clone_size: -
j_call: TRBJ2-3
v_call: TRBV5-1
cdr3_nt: TGCGCCAGCAGCTTGGTCTGGGGGTTCTTTAGCACAGATACGCAGTATTTT
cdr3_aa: CASSLVWGFFSTDTQYF

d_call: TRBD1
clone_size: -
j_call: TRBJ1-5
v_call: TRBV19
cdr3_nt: TGTGCCAGTAGTATTGCAGGGGGCAGAGGTCAGCCCCAGCATTTT
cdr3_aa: CASSIAGGRGQPQHF

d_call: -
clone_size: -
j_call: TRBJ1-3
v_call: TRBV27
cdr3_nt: TGTGCCAGCAGTTCCCAAATGTTTGGAAACACCATATATTTT
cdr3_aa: CASSSQMFGNTIYF

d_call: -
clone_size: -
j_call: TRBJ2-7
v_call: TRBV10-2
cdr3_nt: TGCGCCAGCCTAACTCCGGGGTTACCCTACGAGCAGTACTTC
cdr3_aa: CASLTPGLPYEQYF

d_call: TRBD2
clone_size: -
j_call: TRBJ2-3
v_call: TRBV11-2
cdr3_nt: TGTGCCAGCAGTCCTAGCGGGGGGGCCACTAGCACAGATACGCAGTATTTT
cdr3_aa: CASSPSGGATSTDTQYF

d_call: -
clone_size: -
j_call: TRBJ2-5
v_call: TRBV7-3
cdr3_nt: TGTGCCAGCAGCTTAAGGGATCAAGAGACCCAGTACTTC
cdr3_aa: CASSLRDQETQYF

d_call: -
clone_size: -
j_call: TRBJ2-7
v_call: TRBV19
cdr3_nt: TGTGCCAGTAGTATAGCGGTCTGGGGAACCTACGAGCAGTACTTC
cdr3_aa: CASSIAVWGTYEQYF

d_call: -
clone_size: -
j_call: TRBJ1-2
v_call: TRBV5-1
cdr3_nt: TGCGCCAGCAGCGCCACAGGTGCGGGTGGCTACACCTTC
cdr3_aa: CASSATGAGGYTF

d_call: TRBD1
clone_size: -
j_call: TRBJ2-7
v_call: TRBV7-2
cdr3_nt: TGTGCCAGCAGCCCCACAGGGGGCGTCTACGAGCAGTACTTC
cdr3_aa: CASSPTGGVYEQYF

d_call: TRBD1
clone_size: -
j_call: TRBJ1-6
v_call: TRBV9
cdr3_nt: TGTGCCAGCAGCGTAGGGACAGGCTATTCACCCCTCCACTTT
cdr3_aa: CASSVGTGYSPLHF

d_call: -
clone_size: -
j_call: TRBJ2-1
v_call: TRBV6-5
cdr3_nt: TGTGCCAGCAGTTCTTGGACATCCAATGAGCAGTTCTTC
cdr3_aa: CASSSWTSNEQFF

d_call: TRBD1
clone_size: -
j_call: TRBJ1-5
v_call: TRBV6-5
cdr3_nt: TGTGCCAGCAGCCTAAGGACAGGGTATCAGCCCCAGCATTTT
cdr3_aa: CASSLRTGYQPQHF

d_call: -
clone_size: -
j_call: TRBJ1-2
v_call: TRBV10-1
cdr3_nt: TGCGCCAGCATCCCATCCCAAGGGCCACAGGGTGACTATGGCTACACCTTC
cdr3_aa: CASIPSQGPQGDYGYTF

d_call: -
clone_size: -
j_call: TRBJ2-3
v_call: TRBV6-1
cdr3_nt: TGTGCCAGCAGTGAACTCGGGACGGGCGGTACAGATACGCAGTATTTT
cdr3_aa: CASSELGTGGTDTQYF

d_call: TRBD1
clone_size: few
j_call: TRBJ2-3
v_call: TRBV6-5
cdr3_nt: TGTGCCAGCAGTTCTACAGGGGGCATTAATACGCAGTATTTT
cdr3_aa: CASSSTGGINTQYF

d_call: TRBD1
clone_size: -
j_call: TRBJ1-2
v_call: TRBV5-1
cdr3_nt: TGCGCCAGCAGCCCGGGACAGGGGAGCGGCTACACCTTC
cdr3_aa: CASSPGQGSGYTF